This T cell receptor beta chain derives from a study of T cell responses to AZD1222 COVID-19 vaccine. Regarding the study as a whole: None of the repertoires were sampled until the peak T cell response had passed.

Of note for this clone: The target antigen is unknown.

J lost 1 base, V lost 6 bases, and 8 bases had no gene match. Per the germline V gene, CDR1 is SNHLY and CDR2 is FYNNEI. This CDR3 region has 15 residues. TCRdb's table, derived via immunoSEQ multiplex PCR, lists solely in-frame clones and lacks some. The table has 86,000 or so clones, 75% to 95% seen once. The TCR comes from an adult who received the AZD1222 COVID-19 vaccine. The chain couples TRBV2 to TRBJ1-1, with TRBD1 matching over 7 bases. The sequencing here drew on peripheral blood, taken 28 days after the second AZD1222 dose. Written as DNA, the CDR3 is TGTGCCAGCAGAATCGAGACAGGGCAGAACACTGAAGCTTTCTTT. Translating it yields CASRIETGQNTEAFF.